These 30 T cell receptor beta chains originate from one sample sequenced in a study of cytomegalovirus exposure and HLA in healthy donors. Method: immunoSEQ multiplex PCR; TCRdb's copy keeps in-frame clones and lacks some. The sample shows about 82,000 clones, around 92% of them seen only once. Sequenced material: PBMCs. All receptors derive from a man in his late teens or twenties in good health and CMV-seronegative.

The V and J genes are TRBV2 and TRBJ2-1; 10 bases line up with TRBD2. The CDR3 extends over 12 amino acids. Germline V gives CDR1 SNHLY, CDR2 FYNNEI. With 5 bases clipped from V and 11 bases from J, the junction kept 3 bases outside the gene matches. The CDR3 nucleotides read TGTGCCAGCAGTTTAGCGGGAGGACAGCAGTTCTTC. Amino acid sequence: CASSLAGGQQFF.

The rearrangement links TRBV6-5 to TRBJ1-5, with 8 bases fitting TRBD1. The V and J ends lost 4 bases and 7 bases, in that order; junction bases with no gene match: 3. CDR3 size: 13 residues. Germline assignment: CDR1 MNHEY and CDR2 SVGAGI. CDR3 bases: TGTGCCAGCAGTTTGGGACAGGCACAGCCCCAGCATTTT. This gives the protein CASSLGQAQPQHF.

The rearrangement uses TRBV9 and TRBJ2-1; no reliable D call. Germline CDR1 SGDLS, CDR2 YYNGEE. V lost 3 bases, J lost 2 bases, and 21 bases lay in between. CDR3 size: 18 residues. CDR3 coding DNA: TGTGCCAGCAGCGGCCGACGGAGTGTCGGTAATACCTACAATGAGCAGTTCTTC. Residues: CASSGRRSVGNTYNEQFF.

Concerning this clone: A read error may account for a junction end that differs from germline. The chain uses TRBV5-1 and TRBJ1-2; 8 nucleotides match TRBD1. The V gene's germline CDR1 is SGHRS and CDR2 YFSETQ. The CDR3 spans 15 residues. CDR3 sequence reads: CASTLAGQEPYGYTF. CDR3 sequence (DNA): TGCGCCAGCACCTTGGCGGGACAGGAGCCCTATGGCTACACCTTC.

The chain employs TRBV21-1 and TRBJ1-1. TRBV21-1 is designated a pseudogene. The CDR3 consists of 11 residues. Written as DNA, the CDR3 is TGTGCCAGCAGCAAGACTCACCAAGCTTTCTTT. It is translated as CASSKTHQAFF.

The table lists this clone with a count of one. V and J are TRBV27 and TRBJ2-1; D is perhaps TRBD2 (5 bases). From germline, CDR1 is MNHEY and CDR2 SMNVEV (reference sequence). The length of the CDR3 is 17 residues. V shed 2 bases and J shed 9 bases, with 23 bases lying between them. The CDR3 region has the DNA TGTGCCAGCAGTTTACCCCTCCCTGAGCGGTACGGTTCTGAGCAGTTCTTC. Translating gives CASSLPLPERYGSEQFF.

This clone was picked up one time. J is TRBJ2-7 and V is TRBV29-1; 7 bases fit TRBD2. Looked up from germline, CDR1 is SQVTM and CDR2 is ANQGSEA. This CDR3 is 14 amino acids long. The J segment lost 2 bases and the V segment lost 4 bases, leaving 8 bases of the junction unmatched. CDR3 protein: CSVGGGGRAYEQYF. The CDR3 DNA follows: TGCAGCGTTGGTGGCGGGGGACGGGCCTACGAGCAGTACTTC.

The chain recombines TRBV11-2 with TRBJ2-3; D unresolved. This CDR3 spans 11 amino acids. V lost 5 bases to trimming and J lost 2 bases, with 2 bases between them. The germline gives CDR1 SGHAT, CDR2 FQNNGV. The CDR3 DNA reads TGTGCCAGCAGCCTCACAGATACGCAGTATTTT. Translated, it gives CASSLTDTQYF.

V gene TRBV4-1 combines with J gene TRBJ1-4; D ambiguous. The V gene's germline CDR1 is MGHRA and CDR2 YSYEKL. V shed 2 bases and J shed 6 bases, with 16 bases lying between them. The CDR3 covers 16 residues. The CDR3 bases are TGCGCCAGCAGCCAAAATGCGGGTGGGGTGCATGAAAAACTGTTTTTT. This sequence encodes CASSQNAGGVHEKLFF.

V is TRBV18 and J is TRBJ1-1, with D possibly matching TRBD1 (6 bases). CDR3 length equals 16 residues. The germline CDR1 and CDR2 sequences are KGHSH and LQKENI. V lost 2 bases, J lost 2 bases, and 15 bases lay in between. In nucleotides, the CDR3 is TGTGCCAGCTCACCAAGTAGCAGGGGCCCAAACACTGAAGCTTTCTTT. Residues: CASSPSSRGPNTEAFF.

The count of this clone is one. This chain connects TRBV7-9 to TRBJ1-3, with 9 bases fitting TRBD1. Germline V CDR1 and CDR2: SEHNR, FQNEAQ (reference sequence). The J segment lost 0 bases and the V segment lost 5 bases, leaving 2 bases of the junction unmatched. CDR3 length: 15 amino acids. CDR3 sequence: CASSGTGHSGNTIYF. CDR3 DNA sequence: TGTGCCAGCAGCGGGACAGGGCACTCTGGAAACACCATATATTTT.

J is TRBJ2-7 and V is TRBV25-1, with D maybe TRBD2 (5 bases). The CDR3 length is 11 residues. The ends were cut back, 8 bases at V and 6 bases at J, with 11 bases in the middle. Per the germline V gene, CDR1 is MGHDK and CDR2 is SYGVNS. CDR3 protein: CASVGRREQYF. In DNA form, the CDR3 reads TGTGCCAGCGTGGGGAGACGCGAGCAGTACTTC.

This chain uses TRBV18 with TRBJ2-1; D may be TRBD2 (5 bases). The V end lost 3 bases, the J end lost 6 bases, and 15 bases lay between the germline ends. The CDR3 loop spans 15 amino acids. CDR1 and CDR2 (germline): KGHSH, LQKENI. The CDR3 nucleotides are TGTGCCAGCTCACCCCTCGAGGTAGCGTCCAATGAGCAGTTCTTC. It specifies CASSPLEVASNEQFF.

This chain uses TRBV30 with TRBJ2-1; D perhaps matches TRBD2 (5 bases). CDR3 size: 11 residues. Trimming stripped 0 bases from V and 9 bases from J, with 6 bases between. Germline-derived CDR1 and CDR2 are GTSNPN and SVGIG (reference sequence). CDR3 protein: CAWSVRGEQFF. CDR3 coding DNA: TGTGCCTGGAGTGTACGGGGTGAGCAGTTCTTC.

This CDR3 is CASSKASGSGRNQPQHF. The DNA of the CDR3 is TGTGCCAGCAGCAAAGCTTCGGGGAGCGGTCGCAATCAGCCCCAGCATTTT. V gene TRBV21-1 combines with J gene TRBJ1-5. TRBV21-1 is designated a pseudogene. The CDR3 has 17 residues.

CDR3: CASSQGNWEGLYEQYF. CDR3 nucleotides: TGCGCCAGCAGCCAAGGTAATTGGGAGGGCCTCTACGAGCAGTACTTC. The gene calls are TRBV4-1 and TRBJ2-7; 7 bases fit TRBD2. Losses at the gene ends were 1 base for V and 3 bases for J; bases not matched to a gene: 9. The CDR3 has 16 amino acids. From germline, CDR1 is MGHRA and CDR2 YSYEKL.

This clone was detected only a few times. The chain is built from TRBV12-5 and TRBJ2-1, with D possibly being TRBD1 (5 bases). CDR3 size: 12 residues. Per the germline V gene, CDR1 is LGHNT and CDR2 is FRNRAP. V lost 2 bases to trimming and J lost 7 bases, with 6 bases between them. The CDR3 region is CASGLSGNEQFF. CDR3 coding DNA: TGTGCTAGTGGTTTGTCAGGGAATGAGCAGTTCTTC.

V gene TRBV19 combines with J gene TRBJ1-5; TRBD1 might be the D (5 bases). The CDR3 runs 16 residues. Germline V CDR1 and CDR2: LNHDA, SQIVND (reference sequence). Between the trimmed V and J ends, which lost 4 bases and 4 bases, there was a span of 17 bases. The CDR3 region is CASSTFPQGGNQPQHF. Here the CDR3 DNA reads TGTGCCAGTAGTACCTTTCCGCAGGGCGGTAATCAGCCCCAGCATTTT. Using reference TRBV19 and TRBJ1-5 for the parts outside the CDR3, the full variable domain is DGGITQSPKYLFRKEGQNVTLSCEQNLNHDAMYWYRQDPGQGLRLIYYSQIVNDFQKGDIAEGYSVSREKKESFPLTVTSAQKNPTAFYLCASSTFPQGGNQPQHFGDGTRLSIL.

This chain's CDR3 is CAISEGEGYGYTF. CDR3 coding DNA: TGTGCCATCAGTGAAGGGGAAGGCTATGGCTACACCTTC. V and J are TRBV10-3 and TRBJ1-2, with a tentative D call TRBD1 (5 bases). CDR3 length: 13 residues. V gave up 3 bases and J gave up 4 bases, with 9 bases separating them. Germline CDR1 ENHRY, CDR2 SYGVKD.

This clone was counted between two and nine times. At one boundary the junction diverges from the germline segment, which might be a read error. The chain couples TRBV14 to TRBJ1-6, with D unclear. Germline CDR1 reads SGHDN; CDR2 reads FVKESK. The CDR3 loop spans 14 amino acids. The CDR3 bases are TGTGCCAGCAGTCAAGTGGGCCCTACCTCACCCCTCCACTTT. This translates into CASSQVGPTSPLHF.

The table lists this clone with a count of one. At one of its ends the junction is not consistent with the germline gene, which may arise from a read error. This chain joins TRBV2 and TRBJ1-5; possibly TRBD1 for D (5 bases). This CDR3 is built from 13 residues. Germline V gives CDR1 SNHLY, CDR2 FYNNEI. In DNA, the CDR3 is TGCTCCGGTCGGAGGGACGGAAATCAGCCCCAGCATTTT. As protein: CSGRRDGNQPQHF.

The chain is built from TRBV30 and TRBJ2-7; TRBD1 aligns across 8 bases. V lost 4 bases to trimming and J lost 2 bases; unmatched junction nucleotides: 7. Germline CDR1 GTSNPN, CDR2 SVGIG (reference sequence). CDR3 length equals 14 residues. CDR3 region: CAWTVGTGPYEQYF. CDR3 bases: TGTGCCTGGACCGTCGGGACAGGACCCTACGAGCAGTACTTC.

The chain couples TRBV28 to TRBJ2-5; TRBD1 might be the D (6 bases). The germline V gene encodes CDR1 MDHEN and CDR2 SYDVKM. The CDR3 contains 14 residues. Trimming left V 1 base short and J 2 bases short, with 8 bases between. Here the CDR3 reads CASSLFTGQETQYF. The DNA of the CDR3 is TGTGCCAGCAGTTTATTCACAGGGCAAGAGACCCAGTACTTC.

The chain combines TRBV7-3 with TRBJ2-7; 7 bases align to TRBD2. V was clipped by 1 base and J by 6 bases; unmatched bases: 9. Germline values: CDR1 SGHTA, CDR2 FQGTGA. There are 15 residues in the CDR3. The CDR3 DNA follows: TGTGCCAGCAGCTTAAGGGTCAGCGGGAACGCCGAGCAGTACTTC. Amino acids: CASSLRVSGNAEQYF. Based on the CDR3 plus reference TRBV7-3 and TRBJ2-7, the full variable domain is GAGVSQTPSNKVTEKGKYVELRCDPISGHTALYWYRQSLGQGPEFLIYFQGTGAADDSGLPNDRFFAVRPEGSVSTLKIQRTERGDSAVYLCASSLRVSGNAEQYFGPGTRLTVT.

This chain uses TRBV5-1 with TRBJ2-3, with D possibly being TRBD2 (5 bases). The germline CDR1 and CDR2 sequences are SGHRS and YFSETQ. The germline V and J ends were trimmed by 3 bases and 3 bases, with 11 bases remaining between them. CDR3 size: 14 residues. The CDR3 loop is CASSSGFNTDTQYF. For the CDR3, the DNA is TGCGCCAGCAGCTCGGGATTCAATACAGATACGCAGTATTTT.

CDR3 loop: CASRPGDEKLFF. CDR3 nucleotide sequence: TGTGCCAGCAGGCCAGGGGATGAAAAACTGTTTTTT. V is TRBV6-5 and J is TRBJ1-4; possibly TRBD1 for D (6 bases). V was pared by 6 bases and J by 6 bases, with 8 bases between. This CDR3 region has 12 residues. The germline gives CDR1 MNHEY, CDR2 SVGAGI.

The chain carries TRBV6-5 and TRBJ1-4; tentative D call: TRBD1 (5 bases). The germline V and J ends were trimmed by 2 bases and 8 bases, with 15 bases remaining between them. The CDR3 is 15 residues long. CDR1 is MNHEY and CDR2 is SVGAGI in the germline V gene. For the CDR3, the DNA is TGTGCCAGCAGTTACGGCGGAAGGGGCCTAGAAAAACTGTTTTTT. This encodes CASSYGGRGLEKLFF.

The table lists this clone with a few counts. V usage is TRBV7-9 and J usage is TRBJ1-3; D possibly corresponds to TRBD1 (5 bases). Germline V lookup: CDR1 SEHNR, CDR2 FQNEAQ (reference sequence). V dropped 5 bases and J dropped 0 bases, with 14 bases sitting between them. This CDR3 contains 16 residues. CDR3 coding DNA: TGTGCCAGCAGCCCCTGGGGGGGGTTCTCTGGAAACACCATATATTTT. Translated: CASSPWGGFSGNTIYF.

The CDR3 sequence is CASSLGGLAGGLYF. CDR3 bases: TGTGCCAGCAGCTTAGGGGGACTAGCGGGAGGGCTGTACTTC. The chain employs TRBV13 and TRBJ2-7; 16 positions agree with TRBD2. From germline, CDR1 is PRHDT and CDR2 FYEKMQ (reference sequence). Unmatched junction bases numbered 2, after V lost 0 bases and J lost 12 bases. The CDR3 covers 14 residues.

This rearrangement joins TRBV5-6 to TRBJ1-1; D unclear. The CDR3 sequence is 13 residues long. CDR1 is SGHDT and CDR2 is YYEEEE in the germline V gene. The V and J ends lost 5 bases and 4 bases respectively, with 12 bases between them. In DNA form, the CDR3 reads TGTGCCAGCAGTTCCAGTATTCGCACTGAAGCTTTCTTT. This codes for CASSSSIRTEAFF.